The source of this T cell receptor beta chain is a study of blood T cell repertoires in COVID-19. Study-level background: Samples representing acute and convalescent COVID-19 were sourced from the United States, Italy and Spain.

The CDR3 extends over 12 amino acids. V shed 6 bases and J shed 3 bases, with 9 bases lying between them. CDR1 is MNHEY, CDR2 SVGEGT, per germline. TCRdb keeps only in-frame clones here, not all; method: immunoSEQ multiplex PCR. The sample holds hundreds of thousands of clones, around 89% seen once. Self-reported history from a screening survey and questionnaire set each donor's cohort. In Cohort 3, a recovered donor had either two negative PCRs, clearance, or symptom resolution. The chain carries TRBV6-2 or TRBV6-3 and TRBJ2-7; D is uncertain. The clonotype was recovered from a man aged 40-49 years who had recovered from COVID-19. Material for sequencing was PBMCs or T cells enriched from blood (not recorded which). CDR3 DNA: TGTGCCAGCAGCGCCACCAGCTACGAGCAGTACTTC. This translates into CASSATSYEQYF.